This is a list of T cell receptor beta chains from one sample in a study of blood T cell repertoires in COVID-19. TCRdb's table, derived via immunoSEQ multiplex PCR, lists solely in-frame clones and lacks some. This table holds approximately 170,000 clones, 84% found once. The sequenced sample was peripheral blood. The receptors were gathered from a woman older than 75 with acute or convalescent COVID-19. Each CDR3 is given with its conserved first and last residue. A D gene is named only where the DNA matches it firmly. Not all rows give a size; the values are once, few, many and, for expanded clones, a class.

D	size	J	V	DNA	CDR3
.	.	TRBJ2-7	TRBV7-2	TGTGCCAGCAGCTTAGCCCTCCGGGGGGCGGGAGTTAATGCGCAGTACTTC	CASSLALRGAGVNAQYF
TRBD1	.	TRBJ1-3	TRBV9	TGTGCCAGCAGGGGGACAGGGAGCTCTGGAAACACCATATATTTT	CASRGTGSSGNTIYF
.	.	TRBJ2-5	TRBV7-9	TGTGCCAGCAGCTTAGGACAGATCCAAGAGACCCAGTACTTC	CASSLGQIQETQYF
TRBD2	.	TRBJ2-5	TRBV3-1/TRBV3-2	TGTGCCAGCAGCCAAGGAGGGTTTGAACCGGGACTAGGGGACCAAGAGACCCAGTACTTC	CASSQGGFEPGLGDQETQYF
TRBD2	few	TRBJ2-1	TRBV30	TGTGCCTGGAGCGGGGACTACAAGGAGCAGTTCTTC	CAWSGDYKEQFF
.	.	TRBJ1-2	TRBV7-6	TGTGCCAGCAGTCCTGGGGGGGAGATAGGTGGCTACACCTTC	CASSPGGEIGGYTF
.	.	TRBJ2-5	TRBV1	TGCACCAGCAGCCACCACGGGGGGAGGGAGACCCAGTACTTC	CTSSHHGGRETQYF
.	once	TRBJ1-4	TRBV6-1	TGTGCCAGCAGTGATTCTGCCCCCACAGGGACCGAAAAACTGTTTTTT	CASSDSAPTGTEKLFF
TRBD1	.	TRBJ1-1	TRBV6-1	TGTGCCAGCAGTGAATTGGCAGGGGGAGGAGGGGACACTGAAGCTTTCTTT	CASSELAGGGGDTEAFF
TRBD1	.	TRBJ1-2	TRBV27	TGTGCCAGCGGAAAACAGGGGTTGTCCTATGGCTACACCTTC	CASGKQGLSYGYTF
.	few	TRBJ2-3	TRBV5-1	TGCGCCAGCAGCTTGGATTGGGGCAGGGGCACAGATACGCAGTATTTT	CASSLDWGRGTDTQYF
.	.	TRBJ2-3	TRBV9	TGTGCCAGCAGCGTAGCTGACTATTCCTCAGATACGCAGTATTTT	CASSVADYSSDTQYF
.	.	TRBJ2-3	TRBV4-1	TGCGCCAGCAGCCTGTGGACAGTCACAGATACGCAGTATTTT	CASSLWTVTDTQYF
.	.	TRBJ2-7	TRBV3-1/TRBV3-2	TGTGCCAGCAGCCAAGATTCTAACTCCTACGAGCAGTACTTC	CASSQDSNSYEQYF
TRBD2	.	TRBJ2-1	TRBV6-5	TGTGCCAGCAGTTTACTAGCGGTAGGCTACAATGAGCAGTTCTTC	CASSLLAVGYNEQFF
TRBD1	once	TRBJ2-2	TRBV10-3	TGTGCCATCAGTCCCCGGGACAGGGCCGGGGAGCTGTTTTTT	CAISPRDRAGELFF
.	few	TRBJ1-3	TRBV21-1	TGTGCCAGCAGCAAAATCCGGGGAAACTCTGGAAACACCATATATTTT	CASSKIRGNSGNTIYF
TRBD2	.	TRBJ2-3	TRBV7-2	TGTGCCAGCAGACTAGCGGGGGGCACAGATACGCAGTATTTT	CASRLAGGTDTQYF
.	few	TRBJ1-3	TRBV10-3	TGTGCCATCAGTGAGAGAGGGAACTCCCTCCTCTCTGGAAACACCATATATTTT	CAISERGNSLLSGNTIYF
.	once	TRBJ1-1	TRBV19	TGTGCCAGTCAAGCGAGGTTTTCGGGGGTCACTGAAGCTTTCTTT	CASQARFSGVTEAFF
TRBD2	.	TRBJ2-2	TRBV29-1	TGCAGCGTTGGCCGGACTAGCGGGAGCGGGGAGCTGTTTTTT	CSVGRTSGSGELFF
.	.	TRBJ2-5	TRBV19	TGTGCCAGTAGTATTGGACAGCTTTTAGAAACCCAGTACTTC	CASSIGQLLETQYF
.	few	TRBJ1-4	TRBV4-3	TGCGCCAGCAGCCAAGAGGGGAGGGGCAGGGGAAAGGGCACTAATGAAAAACTGTTTTTT	CASSQEGRGRGKGTNEKLFF
TRBD2	.	TRBJ2-1	TRBV2	TGTGCCAGCACCAATCCGGGACTAGGGGAATTCTTC	CASTNPGLGEFF
.	.	TRBJ2-5	TRBV5-4	TGTGCCAGCAGCTTGTCAGGGGACCAAGAGACCCAGTACTTC	CASSLSGDQETQYF
.	.	TRBJ1-2	TRBV28	TGTGCCCTTTCGGGGTCCCACCTTCATGGCTACACCTTC	CALSGSHLHGYTF
.	.	TRBJ1-3	TRBV4-3	TGCGCCAGCAGCCGCAATTCCAGGGGACCTATTGGAAACACCATATATTTT	CASSRNSRGPIGNTIYF
.	.	TRBJ1-2	TRBV19	TGTGCCAGTAGGGGACAAGAAACCTATGGCTACACCTTC	CASRGQETYGYTF
.	.	TRBJ1-2	TRBV5-1	TGCGCCAGCAGCTTGGACGCAGGCGTCTATGGCTACACCTTC	CASSLDAGVYGYTF
TRBD1	.	TRBJ1-1	TRBV5-1	TGCGCCAGCAGCAAAGGACAGGCAAACACTGAAGCTTTCTTT	CASSKGQANTEAFF
TRBD1	.	TRBJ2-2	TRBV6-5	TGTGCCGGAAAAGGGACAGGGATGCATCGGGAGCTGTTTTTT	CAGKGTGMHRELFF
TRBD1	.	TRBJ2-1	TRBV27	TGTGCCAGCAGTCCCTCGACAGGGCTTCCCGTGTGGAATGAGCAGTTCTTC	CASSPSTGLPVWNEQFF
.	once	TRBJ2-3	TRBV28	TGTGCCAGCAGTTCTCCCACTCCCGCCCTTGCCACAGATACGCAGTATTTT	CASSSPTPALATDTQYF
TRBD1	.	TRBJ2-2	TRBV5-1	TGCGCCAGCAGCGCGGGACAGGGGGCGAGCACCGGGGAGCTGTTTTTT	CASSAGQGASTGELFF
.	.	TRBJ1-2	TRBV5-6	TGTGCCAGCAGCTTCGGGGGGCTGAGCTATGGCTACACCTTC	CASSFGGLSYGYTF
TRBD2	.	TRBJ2-2	TRBV5-6	TGTGCCAGCAGTTTCCCTATCGGGAGGAAAGACACCGGGGAGCTGTTTTTT	CASSFPIGRKDTGELFF
.	.	TRBJ2-7	TRBV12-3/TRBV12-4	TGTGCCAGCAGTTTCGGGGGTAGTGAGCAGTACTTC	CASSFGGSEQYF
TRBD1	.	TRBJ2-5	TRBV27	TGTGCCAGCAGTCCAGGGACAGGCCAGGGGACCCAGTACTTC	CASSPGTGQGTQYF